These T cell receptor beta chains were read from a single sample in a study of blood T cell repertoires in COVID-19. Libraries were prepared by immunoSEQ multiplex PCR; TCRdb keeps only in-frame clonotypes and omits some of them. The sample records 300,000 to 450,000 clones, roughly 90% being singletons. Sequenced: PBMCs or T cells enriched from blood (not recorded which). The receptors stem from a woman in her twenties or thirties who had been exposed to COVID-19. CDR3s include the opening cysteine and the closing phenylalanine or tryptophan. The D gene is left open where the match is weak. Clone size is given for some rows only: seen once, a few or many times, or a class if the clone is expanded.

j_call	v_call	d_call	clone_size	cdr3_aa	cdr3_nt
TRBJ1-5	TRBV30	TRBD1	.	CAWSGRGQGALQPQHF	TGTGCCTGGAGTGGACGGGGACAGGGGGCTTTGCAGCCCCAGCATTTT
TRBJ2-5	TRBV7-8	TRBD2	.	CASSLDLNPAGEETQYF	TGTGCCAGCAGCTTAGACCTAAACCCGGCGGGGGAGGAGACCCAGTACTTC
TRBJ2-1	TRBV19	.	.	CASTPRRSSYNEQFF	TGTGCCAGTACCCCCCGTCGGAGCTCCTACAATGAGCAGTTCTTC
TRBJ2-7	TRBV3-1/TRBV3-2	TRBD1	.	CASSKTGGSYEQYF	TGTGCCAGCAGCAAAACAGGGGGGTCCTACGAGCAGTACTTC
TRBJ1-4	TRBV28	TRBD1	.	CASEGQGSSEKLFF	TGTGCCAGCGAGGGACAGGGAAGTAGTGAAAAACTGTTTTTT
TRBJ2-7	TRBV6-9	.	.	CASSLPSSSYEQYF	TGTGCCAGCAGCCTCCCGTCCAGCTCCTACGAGCAGTACTTC
TRBJ2-5	TRBV10-3	.	.	CAISENNKETQYF	TGTGCCATCAGTGAAAATAACAAAGAGACCCAGTACTTC
TRBJ2-2	TRBV27	TRBD2	.	CASSLEAGGWSTGELFF	TGTGCCAGCAGTTTAGAAGCGGGAGGTTGGAGCACCGGGGAGCTGTTTTTT
TRBJ2-1	TRBV7-9	.	.	CASSLAQALLFYNEQFF	TGTGCCAGCAGCTTAGCTCAGGCCCTTTTATTCTACAATGAGCAGTTCTTC
TRBJ1-1	TRBV28	TRBD1	.	CASSSGTGLNTEAFF	TGTGCCAGCAGTTCTGGGACAGGCTTGAACACTGAAGCTTTCTTT
TRBJ2-7	TRBV30	TRBD2	.	CAWPGLGDEQYF	TGTGCCTGGCCGGGACTAGGGGACGAGCAGTACTTC
TRBJ1-3	TRBV19	.	.	CASSRQAISGNTIYF	TGTGCCAGTAGTAGACAGGCTATCTCTGGAAACACCATATATTTT
TRBJ1-2	TRBV12-5	.	.	CASGLGGRYGYTF	TGTGCTAGTGGTTTAGGCGGGCGATATGGCTACACCTTC
TRBJ1-2	TRBV19	TRBD1	.	CASSDRGRGYGYTF	TGTGCCAGTTCGGACAGGGGGCGCGGGTATGGCTACACCTTC
TRBJ2-7	TRBV28	.	.	CASSSRLGPKPPYEQYF	TGTGCCAGCAGTTCCCGACTAGGACCCAAACCTCCCTACGAGCAGTACTTC
TRBJ1-4	TRBV9	.	.	CASSSQGMWGKLFF	TGTGCCAGCAGCTCACAGGGTATGTGGGGAAAACTGTTTTTT
TRBJ1-2	TRBV18	.	.	CASSPPGRGDSAGYTF	TGTGCCAGCTCACCCCCGGGGAGGGGCGATTCTGCTGGCTACACCTTC
TRBJ2-7	TRBV10-1	TRBD2	.	CASSRTSGSYEQYF	TGCGCCAGCAGTCGGACTAGCGGGAGCTACGAGCAGTACTTC
TRBJ2-7	TRBV28	.	.	CASTAGVIVGYEQYF	TGTGCCAGCACCGCCGGGGTAATAGTCGGCTACGAGCAGTACTTC
TRBJ2-1	TRBV6-5	TRBD2	.	CASSPAGGGFNEQFF	TGTGCCAGCAGTCCAGCGGGAGGAGGATTCAATGAGCAGTTCTTC
TRBJ2-1	TRBV24-1	TRBD2	.	CATRSGGAGTDEQFF	TGTGCCACCAGGAGCGGGGGGGCGGGAACCGATGAGCAGTTCTTC
TRBJ1-3	TRBV28	.	few	CASSLSPYSGNTIYF	TGTGCCAGCAGTTTATCCCCCTACTCTGGAAACACCATATATTTT
TRBJ1-2	TRBV18	.	.	CASSSSTGSYGYTF	TGTGCCAGCTCATCCTCAACAGGGTCCTATGGCTACACCTTC
TRBJ2-7	TRBV14	TRBD2	.	CASSPQPGLARSDEQYF	TGTGCCAGCAGCCCCCAGCCTGGACTAGCACGCTCCGACGAGCAGTACTTC
TRBJ2-7	TRBV6-5	.	.	CASRRKAGALREQYF	TGTGCCAGCCGGAGGAAGGCAGGGGCCCTACGCGAGCAGTACTTC
TRBJ2-4	TRBV30	.	.	CAWSLTDTPYF	TGTGCCTGGAGCTTAACGGACACCCCTTACTTC
TRBJ2-7	TRBV5-6	.	.	CASSAQADEQYF	TGTGCCAGCAGCGCACAGGCGGACGAGCAGTACTTC
TRBJ2-5	TRBV6-6	.	.	CASSAGTGETQYF	TGTGCCAGCAGCGCGGGTACGGGGGAGACCCAGTACTTC
TRBJ2-3	TRBV27	TRBD2	.	CASSPERSRREGTDTQYF	TGTGCCAGCAGCCCCGAGAGGTCTAGGCGGGAGGGCACAGATACGCAGTATTTT
TRBJ2-7	TRBV3-1/TRBV3-2	TRBD1	.	CASSQDGGTGGYEQYF	TGTGCCAGCAGCCAAGATGGGGGGACAGGGGGCTACGAGCAGTACTTC
TRBJ2-7	TRBV5-1	TRBD1	.	CASSPTGGRSYEQYF	TGCGCCAGCAGCCCTACAGGGGGTAGGTCCTACGAGCAGTACTTC
TRBJ1-3	TRBV6-5	.	.	CASSYMDRRSGNTIYF	TGTGCCAGCAGTTACATGGACAGAAGATCTGGAAACACCATATATTTT
TRBJ2-3	TRBV28	.	once	CASSLTGTGDTQYF	TGTGCCAGCAGTTTAACAGGGACGGGAGATACGCAGTATTTT
TRBJ2-2	TRBV28	TRBD2	.	CASSPGGTTGELFF	TGTGCCAGCAGCCCGGGGGGAACCACCGGGGAGCTGTTTTTT
TRBJ2-7	TRBV27	.	.	CASSRQESYEQYF	TGTGCCAGCAGTAGGCAGGAAAGCTACGAGCAGTACTTC
TRBJ1-5	TRBV7-9	.	.	CASSVGPGFGGNQPQHF	TGTGCCAGCAGTGTGGGTCCAGGTTTCGGCGGCAATCAGCCCCAGCATTTT
TRBJ2-3	TRBV5-1	.	.	CASSLRGRELGSTDTQYF	TGCGCCAGCAGCTTGCGCGGACGGGAGTTAGGAAGCACAGATACGCAGTATTTT
TRBJ1-2	TRBV7-9	.	once	CASSLTAANYGYTF	TGTGCCAGCAGCTTAACAGCAGCTAACTATGGCTACACCTTC
TRBJ1-5	TRBV4-1	TRBD1	.	CASSLGTGDQPQHF	TGCGCCAGCAGCCTCGGGACAGGGGATCAGCCCCAGCATTTT
TRBJ1-4	TRBV3-1/TRBV3-2	.	once	CASSQVSGVNEKLFF	TGTGCCAGCAGCCAAGTATCAGGGGTCAATGAAAAACTGTTTTTT
TRBJ1-2	TRBV11-3	.	.	CASPLSVGSSEDYGYTF	TGTGCCAGCCCCCTGTCGGTGGGCTCAAGTGAAGACTATGGCTACACCTTC
TRBJ2-1	TRBV28	TRBD2	.	CASSLSGLAGGTYNEQFF	TGTGCCAGCAGTTTATCGGGACTAGCGGGAGGAACCTACAATGAGCAGTTCTTC
TRBJ2-1	TRBV28	TRBD2	.	CASSQREGPNEQFF	TGTGCCAGCAGTCAGCGGGAGGGCCCGAATGAGCAGTTCTTC
TRBJ2-5	TRBV5-1	.	.	CASSFGGTQETQYF	TGCGCCAGCAGCTTCGGCGGAACACAAGAGACCCAGTACTTC
TRBJ2-1	TRBV13	TRBD2	.	CASSLGRLAGVEVNEQFF	TGTGCCAGCAGCTTAGGCAGACTAGCGGGAGTCGAAGTCAATGAGCAGTTCTTC
TRBJ2-7	TRBV7-9	.	few	CASSLDPYSYEQYF	TGTGCCAGCAGCTTAGACCCCTACTCCTACGAGCAGTACTTC